The rows below give T cell receptor beta chains drawn from one sample of a study of Tregs in tolerant kidney transplant recipients. The method was immunoSEQ multiplex PCR; TCRdb's version includes in-frame clones alone and lacks a portion of them. The sample contains about 90,000 clones, roughly 93% of which appear only once. The sample consisted of CD4+ T cells from blood (PBMCs), taken 12 months after the transplant. Receptors were obtained from a human patient who received a combined kidney and bone marrow transplant. The graft donor may have contributed some T cells. Both conserved end residues are part of each CDR3. Each record gives: V gene, J gene, clone size, D gene, CDR3 DNA, CDR3 protein. The D gene is left open where the match is weak. The size entry is marked missing in some rows and otherwise reads once, few, many or a size class.

V gene: TRBV11-3
J gene: TRBJ2-1
clone size: -
D gene: TRBD1
CDR3 DNA: TGTGCCAGCAGCATGGACAGGGCCAATGAGCAGTTCTTC
CDR3 protein: CASSMDRANEQFF

V gene: TRBV27
J gene: TRBJ2-6
clone size: -
D gene: -
CDR3 DNA: TGTGCCAGCAGTTTCTCCACACACAGGATCTCTGGGGCCAACGTCCTGACTTTC
CDR3 protein: CASSFSTHRISGANVLTF

V gene: TRBV5-1
J gene: TRBJ2-5
clone size: -
D gene: TRBD2
CDR3 DNA: TGCGCCAGCAGCGCCGGGACTAGCCGTTTAGAGTGGACCCAGTACTTC
CDR3 protein: CASSAGTSRLEWTQYF

V gene: TRBV19
J gene: TRBJ2-7
clone size: -
D gene: -
CDR3 DNA: TGTGCCAGTAGTCGCCCCGGGGATCATCTAAGAGAGCAGTACTTC
CDR3 protein: CASSRPGDHLREQYF

V gene: TRBV4-3
J gene: TRBJ2-3
clone size: -
D gene: -
CDR3 DNA: TGCGCCAGCAGCCAAGCTTTTAGCACAGATACGCAGTATTTT
CDR3 protein: CASSQAFSTDTQYF

V gene: TRBV10-3
J gene: TRBJ2-3
clone size: -
D gene: TRBD1
CDR3 DNA: TGTGCCATCAGCGCAGGGGGAGAAATCACAGATACGCAGTATTTT
CDR3 protein: CAISAGGEITDTQYF

V gene: TRBV2
J gene: TRBJ1-1
clone size: -
D gene: -
CDR3 DNA: TGTGCCAGCAGTGGGGGGGGCGAGAACACTGAAGCTTTCTTT
CDR3 protein: CASSGGGENTEAFF

V gene: TRBV30
J gene: TRBJ1-1
clone size: -
D gene: -
CDR3 DNA: TGTGCCTGGAGTTGGAGCGGGATCACTGAAGCTTTCTTT
CDR3 protein: CAWSWSGITEAFF

V gene: TRBV18
J gene: TRBJ1-4
clone size: once
D gene: TRBD1
CDR3 DNA: TGTGCCAGCTCACCCGAGGGACAGGGGGCTGAAAAACTGTTTTTT
CDR3 protein: CASSPEGQGAEKLFF

V gene: TRBV9
J gene: TRBJ1-5
clone size: -
D gene: -
CDR3 DNA: TGTGCCAGCAGCGTATGGGCTGGGAATCAGCCCCAGCATTTT
CDR3 protein: CASSVWAGNQPQHF

V gene: TRBV4-1
J gene: TRBJ2-7
clone size: once
D gene: TRBD2
CDR3 DNA: TGCGCCAGCAGCCAAGATTTTTTCAGGACTAGCTACGAGCAGTACTTC
CDR3 protein: CASSQDFFRTSYEQYF

V gene: TRBV7-3
J gene: TRBJ2-2
clone size: -
D gene: -
CDR3 DNA: TGTGCCAGCAGCTTGCCAGGGACCGGGGAGCTGTTTTTT
CDR3 protein: CASSLPGTGELFF

V gene: TRBV15
J gene: TRBJ1-5
clone size: once
D gene: -
CDR3 DNA: TGTGCCACCAGCAGGGGACTCAACAATCAGCCCCAGCATTTT
CDR3 protein: CATSRGLNNQPQHF

V gene: TRBV10-1
J gene: TRBJ1-6
clone size: -
D gene: -
CDR3 DNA: TGCGCCAGCAGCACAGGGAAGAATTCACCCCTCCACTTT
CDR3 protein: CASSTGKNSPLHF

V gene: TRBV19
J gene: TRBJ2-4
clone size: -
D gene: TRBD1
CDR3 DNA: TGTGCCAGTAGGACAGGGGGCGTAGCCAAAAACATTCAGTACTTC
CDR3 protein: CASRTGGVAKNIQYF

V gene: TRBV4-3
J gene: TRBJ2-1
clone size: -
D gene: TRBD1
CDR3 DNA: TGCGCCAGCAGCCGAGTGGGACAGGGGGCCGGCAATGAGCAGTTCTTC
CDR3 protein: CASSRVGQGAGNEQFF

V gene: TRBV7-3
J gene: TRBJ2-1
clone size: -
D gene: TRBD2
CDR3 DNA: TGTGCCAGCAGCTCGGGATCCGGGACTAGTCTTCTTAATGAGCAGTTCTTC
CDR3 protein: CASSSGSGTSLLNEQFF

V gene: TRBV6-6
J gene: TRBJ1-1
clone size: -
D gene: TRBD1
CDR3 DNA: TGTGCCAGCAGTTACTCGCAGGGGGACACTGAAGCTTTCTTT
CDR3 protein: CASSYSQGDTEAFF

V gene: TRBV19
J gene: TRBJ1-5
clone size: -
D gene: TRBD1
CDR3 DNA: TGTGCCAGTAGTATAAGGGACAGGGTAAGCAATCAGCCCCAGCATTTT
CDR3 protein: CASSIRDRVSNQPQHF

V gene: TRBV27
J gene: TRBJ2-1
clone size: -
D gene: TRBD2
CDR3 DNA: TGTGCCAGCAGTTGGATCCGAGGGACTAGCGGGGGGGCCAAGAATGAGCAGTTCTTC
CDR3 protein: CASSWIRGTSGGAKNEQFF

V gene: TRBV6-5
J gene: TRBJ2-3
clone size: -
D gene: -
CDR3 DNA: TGTGCCAGCAGTTCCCGGGGGGCCATCACAGATACGCAGTATTTT
CDR3 protein: CASSSRGAITDTQYF

V gene: TRBV18
J gene: TRBJ1-5
clone size: -
D gene: TRBD1
CDR3 DNA: TGTGCCAGCCGACAGGGTAGTCAGCCCCAGCATTTT
CDR3 protein: CASRQGSQPQHF

V gene: TRBV11-2
J gene: TRBJ1-2
clone size: -
D gene: -
CDR3 DNA: TGTGCCAGCAGCTTAGCGGCGGAGGGCTACACCTTC
CDR3 protein: CASSLAAEGYTF

V gene: TRBV7-7
J gene: TRBJ2-5
clone size: once
D gene: -
CDR3 DNA: TGTGCCAGCAGCTTAGCGGGCAGACAAGAGACCCAGTACTTC
CDR3 protein: CASSLAGRQETQYF

V gene: TRBV25-1
J gene: TRBJ1-2
clone size: few
D gene: -
CDR3 DNA: TGTGCCAGCAGTAGACAGACTAACTATGGCTACACCTTC
CDR3 protein: CASSRQTNYGYTF

V gene: TRBV5-6
J gene: TRBJ2-2
clone size: -
D gene: TRBD2
CDR3 DNA: TGTGCCAGCAGCTTGGGTCCCCGTAGCGGGAAAAACACCGGGGAGCTGTTTTTT
CDR3 protein: CASSLGPRSGKNTGELFF

V gene: TRBV30
J gene: TRBJ2-5
clone size: -
D gene: TRBD2
CDR3 DNA: TGTGCCTGGAGTAGACTAGCGGGGGGGCAAGAGACCCAGTACTTC
CDR3 protein: CAWSRLAGGQETQYF

V gene: TRBV5-1
J gene: TRBJ1-6
clone size: -
D gene: -
CDR3 DNA: TGCGCCAGCAGCTTGGATGCTGATAGAAAAGGGGATTCACCCCTCCACTTT
CDR3 protein: CASSLDADRKGDSPLHF

V gene: TRBV9
J gene: TRBJ1-2
clone size: -
D gene: -
CDR3 DNA: TGTGCCAGCAGCCTTACTGGACAGTCGATCTATGGCTACACCTTC
CDR3 protein: CASSLTGQSIYGYTF

V gene: TRBV7-8
J gene: TRBJ1-1
clone size: few
D gene: -
CDR3 DNA: TGTGCCAGCAGCGATGGCTGGAACACTGAAGCTTTCTTT
CDR3 protein: CASSDGWNTEAFF

V gene: TRBV28
J gene: TRBJ2-7
clone size: -
D gene: -
CDR3 DNA: TGTGCCAGCGGCAGACAGGTAGCATCGGGGGAGCAGTACTTC
CDR3 protein: CASGRQVASGEQYF

V gene: TRBV2
J gene: TRBJ1-6
clone size: -
D gene: -
CDR3 DNA: TGTGCCAGCGCAGCCGGGAGCTCCTATAATTCACCCCTCCACTTT
CDR3 protein: CASAAGSSYNSPLHF

V gene: TRBV11-3
J gene: TRBJ1-2
clone size: once
D gene: -
CDR3 DNA: TGTGCCAGCAGCTACACGGGGTCTTCCTATGGCTACACCTTC
CDR3 protein: CASSYTGSSYGYTF

V gene: TRBV10-3
J gene: TRBJ2-1
clone size: -
D gene: TRBD2
CDR3 DNA: TGTGCCATCAGTGAGTCGGGGCGGGAGGGCCAGGGGGAGCAGTTCTTC
CDR3 protein: CAISESGREGQGEQFF

V gene: TRBV18
J gene: TRBJ2-3
clone size: -
D gene: TRBD1
CDR3 DNA: TGTGCCAGCTCACCGAGCCAGGGGGACGGGACAGATACGCAGTATTTT
CDR3 protein: CASSPSQGDGTDTQYF

V gene: TRBV4-3
J gene: TRBJ1-5
clone size: -
D gene: -
CDR3 DNA: TGCGCCAGCAGCCAAGATCGGGGACAGCCCCAGCATTTT
CDR3 protein: CASSQDRGQPQHF

V gene: TRBV28
J gene: TRBJ1-6
clone size: -
D gene: TRBD1
CDR3 DNA: TGTGCCAGCAGTTCTATCCGGGACAGGCGCTTCAGCTCCTATAATTCCCCCCTCCACTTT
CDR3 protein: CASSSIRDRRFSSYNSPLHF

V gene: TRBV9
J gene: TRBJ2-1
clone size: -
D gene: -
CDR3 DNA: TGTGCCAGCAGCGTAGGCGGTCTCTACAATGAGCAGTTCTTC
CDR3 protein: CASSVGGLYNEQFF

V gene: TRBV5-1
J gene: TRBJ1-6
clone size: -
D gene: -
CDR3 DNA: TGCGCCAGCAGCTCAGATTCCATAAATTCACCCCTCCACTTT
CDR3 protein: CASSSDSINSPLHF

V gene: TRBV5-1
J gene: TRBJ2-5
clone size: -
D gene: -
CDR3 DNA: TGCGCCAGCAGCTTGGCTCAAGAGACCCAGTACTTC
CDR3 protein: CASSLAQETQYF

V gene: TRBV7-2
J gene: TRBJ2-3
clone size: once
D gene: -
CDR3 DNA: TGTGCCAGCAGCTTACAGGGGTTGAGCACAGATACGCAGTATTTT
CDR3 protein: CASSLQGLSTDTQYF

V gene: TRBV6-4
J gene: TRBJ2-1
clone size: -
D gene: TRBD2
CDR3 DNA: TGTGCCAGCAGCGCCGGGACTAGGGGCAATGAGCAGTTCTTC
CDR3 protein: CASSAGTRGNEQFF

V gene: TRBV7-9
J gene: TRBJ2-7
clone size: once
D gene: TRBD1
CDR3 DNA: TGTGCCAGCAGCCCAAAGTCCGGGTGGGGACAGGGCTACGAGCAGTACTTC
CDR3 protein: CASSPKSGWGQGYEQYF

V gene: TRBV18
J gene: TRBJ2-7
clone size: -
D gene: TRBD2
CDR3 DNA: TGTGCCAGCACCGGGACTAGCGGGGGCTACGAGCAGTACTTC
CDR3 protein: CASTGTSGGYEQYF

V gene: TRBV7-9
J gene: TRBJ1-1
clone size: -
D gene: -
CDR3 DNA: TGTGCCAGCAGCTTACGAGAGAACACTGAAGCTTTCTTT
CDR3 protein: CASSLRENTEAFF

V gene: TRBV10-3
J gene: TRBJ2-3
clone size: -
D gene: TRBD2
CDR3 DNA: TGTGCCATCACTGCCGGGACTAGCGGGAGACCTCCCACAGATACGCAGTATTTT
CDR3 protein: CAITAGTSGRPPTDTQYF

V gene: TRBV19
J gene: TRBJ2-3
clone size: -
D gene: TRBD2
CDR3 DNA: TGTGCCTCATCCCGACTAGCGGGGACAGATACGCAGTATTTT
CDR3 protein: CASSRLAGTDTQYF

V gene: TRBV4-3
J gene: TRBJ1-1
clone size: -
D gene: TRBD1
CDR3 DNA: TGCGCCAGCAGCCAAGGAAGGGACAGGGCCACTGAAGCTTTCTTT
CDR3 protein: CASSQGRDRATEAFF

V gene: TRBV7-2
J gene: TRBJ2-1
clone size: few
D gene: -
CDR3 DNA: TGTGCCAGCAGCTTAAAGTGGGGGGGCCCGAATGAGCAGTTCTTC
CDR3 protein: CASSLKWGGPNEQFF

V gene: TRBV5-4
J gene: TRBJ2-7
clone size: once
D gene: -
CDR3 DNA: TGTGCCAGCAGCTTGGCGTTTGGGCACGAGCAGTACTTC
CDR3 protein: CASSLAFGHEQYF

V gene: TRBV9
J gene: TRBJ1-2
clone size: -
D gene: TRBD1
CDR3 DNA: TGTGCCAGCAGCGTACCGGCAGGGGGTGGCTACACCTTC
CDR3 protein: CASSVPAGGGYTF